This T cell receptor (beta chain) was observed in a study of sequential checkpoint blockade in melanoma. Study-level background: Arm A got nivolumab then ipilimumab; arm B the reverse, 1:1. Both treatment sequences were followed by maintenance nivolumab.

This sample's treatment: randomized to nivolumab then ipilimumab (arm A) or the reverse (arm B). Patients had received no earlier DNA-damaging chemotherapy. Sorted cells were live CD3+CD8+, lacking CD19 and CD56, from PBMCs. Germline CDR1 and CDR2: SGHRS and YFSETQ. This CDR3 has 12 amino acids. Profiling relied on immunoSEQ multiplex PCR, and the TCRdb table lists in-frame clones only, not all of them. The sample includes about 1,300 clones, 50% to 65% of them seen just once. Details on this clone: The junction shows a germline mismatch at one end, possibly a read error.

Specimen: CD8+ T cells sorted from blood (inferred from file names), collected from a patient given nivolumab and ipilimumab in sequence. This TCR derives from a human patient with melanoma. Some clones in this sample may be carry-over from other donors' samples. The chain links TRBV5-1 to TRBJ1-1; D is uncertain. CDR3 in amino acids: CASSLRGNEAFF. In DNA, the CDR3 is TGTGCCAGCAGCTTGAGAGGGAATGAAGCTTTCTTT.